Listed below are T cell receptor beta chains from one sample, sequenced in a study of PD-1 blockade in classical Hodgkin lymphoma. Here immunoSEQ multiplex PCR was the method, and the copy in TCRdb shows in-frame clones only, minus some. The repertoire holds about 20,000 clones, with around 67% as singletons. Sequencing was performed on peripheral blood mononuclear cells (PBMCs), taken before the second cycle of nivolumab. The receptors shown here come from a human donor with classical Hodgkin lymphoma. Each CDR3 is given with its conserved first and last residue. The D gene is left open where the match is weak. Where a row states a size, it is once, few, many or the class of an expanded clone; other rows omit it.

v_call	clone_size	d_call	j_call	cdr3_length	cdr3_nt	cdr3_aa
TRBV10-3	NA	TRBD2	TRBJ2-2	16	TGTGCCATCACAACTAGCGGCGTCGCGAACACCGGGGAGCTGTTTTTT	CAITTSGVANTGELFF
TRBV28	NA	NA	TRBJ2-5	14	TGTGCCAGCAGTTTATTCTCGGAGAAAGAGACCCAGTACTTC	CASSLFSEKETQYF
TRBV2	NA	NA	TRBJ2-7	13	TGTGCCAGCAGTGACAGTGGGTTCGCCGAGCAGTACTTC	CASSDSGFAEQYF
TRBV19	few	NA	TRBJ2-1	14	TGTGCCAGTAGTATGGAGCCAGGGGCGCTTGAGCAGTTCTTC	CASSMEPGALEQFF
TRBV6-5	NA	NA	TRBJ1-1	13	TGTGCCAGCAGTCTCACAGGGAACACTGAAGCTTTCTTT	CASSLTGNTEAFF
TRBV10-3	few	NA	TRBJ1-5	14	TGTGCCATCAGTGAGTCACAGGGTAATCAGCCCCAGCATTTT	CAISESQGNQPQHF
TRBV19	few	NA	TRBJ1-5	13	TGTGCCAGTAGTATCAGGGGAAATCAGCCCCAGCATTTT	CASSIRGNQPQHF
TRBV6-6	NA	NA	TRBJ2-1	11	TGTGCCAGTAGGGCGTACAATGAGCAGTTCTTC	CASRAYNEQFF
TRBV19	NA	NA	TRBJ2-1	16	TGTGCCAGTAGTATAGATATGGACAGAAGCTACAATGAGCAGTTCTTC	CASSIDMDRSYNEQFF
TRBV25-1	once	NA	TRBJ2-2	13	TGTGCCAGCAGGGGTCCCAACACCGGGGAGCTGTTTTTT	CASRGPNTGELFF
TRBV5-1	NA	TRBD1	TRBJ2-6	18	TGCGCCAGCTCAAACAGGGGGCCCCTTTTCTCTGGGGCCAACGTCCTGACTTTC	CASSNRGPLFSGANVLTF
TRBV4-1	few	TRBD1	TRBJ2-7	14	TGCGCCAGCAGCCGAGGACAGGGAACCGGCGAGCAGTACTTC	CASSRGQGTGEQYF
TRBV2	NA	TRBD2	TRBJ2-7	18	TGTGCCAGCAGGACAGCACCGGGACTAGCGGGAGGTGGGGACGAGCAGTACTTC	CASRTAPGLAGGGDEQYF
TRBV5-4	NA	NA	TRBJ2-4	17	TGTGCCAGCAGCTTGTTCTCTGCGAGCCTAGCCAAAAACATTCAGTACTTC	CASSLFSASLAKNIQYF
TRBV7-9	NA	TRBD2	TRBJ2-3	16	TGTGCCAGCAGCTTAGCGGGGCTAGCGGGCGTAGATACGCAGTATTTT	CASSLAGLAGVDTQYF
TRBV11-2	few	NA	TRBJ2-7	13	TGTGCCAGCAGCTTTCCCTGGGGCTACGAGCAGTACTTC	CASSFPWGYEQYF
TRBV6-5	NA	NA	TRBJ1-1	13	TGTGCCAGCAGTTCGTCCATGAACACTGAAGCTTTCTTT	CASSSSMNTEAFF
TRBV28	once	NA	TRBJ1-2	13	TGTGCCAGCAGTTTAGTGTCCCCTCCTGGCTACACCTTC	CASSLVSPPGYTF
TRBV5-1	NA	NA	TRBJ1-1	14	TGCGCCAGCTTCCAAGGTAACCGGGACGCAAAAGCTTTCTTT	CASFQGNRDAKAFF
TRBV4-2	NA	NA	TRBJ1-4	15	TGTGCCAGCAGCCAAAACAACCTAAATAATGAAAAACTGTTTTTT	CASSQNNLNNEKLFF
TRBV11-3	NA	NA	TRBJ1-1	13	TGTGCCAGCAGCTTCATAGGGGGAACTGAAGCTTTCTTT	CASSFIGGTEAFF
TRBV9	few	TRBD2	TRBJ2-7	15	TGTGCCAGCAGCGTAGATCTAGCGGGAGTCTACGAGCAGTACTTC	CASSVDLAGVYEQYF
TRBV19	NA	TRBD2	TRBJ2-2	17	TGTGCCAGTAGTAGGCCGCCGGGACTAGCTACCACCGGGGAGCTGTTTTTT	CASSRPPGLATTGELFF
TRBV27	few	NA	TRBJ1-1	16	TGTGCCAGCAGTCCAAGACCCGACAGGTACGACACTGAAGCTTTCTTT	CASSPRPDRYDTEAFF
TRBV6-6	NA	TRBD2	TRBJ2-1	16	TGTGCCAGCAGGGATAGCATTAGCGGGAGTCCCAATGAGCAGTTCTTC	CASRDSISGSPNEQFF
TRBV7-2	NA	TRBD2	TRBJ2-7	14	TGTGCCAGCAGCTGGGGGACTAGCGTTTACGAGCAGTACTTC	CASSWGTSVYEQYF
TRBV5-4	once	TRBD1	TRBJ2-3	15	TGTGCCAGCAGCTTATGGGACAGGGGCACAGATACGCAGTATTTT	CASSLWDRGTDTQYF
TRBV5-1	few	NA	TRBJ1-2	14	TGCGCCAGCAGCTTGGATCGGGCAGGGACTGGCTACACCTTC	CASSLDRAGTGYTF
TRBV5-1	NA	NA	TRBJ2-3	15	TGCGCCAGCAGCTTGGGCGGCTTCCGCACAGATACGCAGTATTTT	CASSLGGFRTDTQYF
TRBV6-1	medium-sized	NA	TRBJ2-5	14	TGTGCCAGCAGTGAAGGGTCCTACCAAGAGACCCAGTACTTC	CASSEGSYQETQYF
TRBV6-1	NA	TRBD2	TRBJ2-1	12	TGTGCCACCGGACTAGCGCGGAATGAGCAGTTCTTC	CATGLARNEQFF
TRBV5-8	NA	NA	TRBJ1-5	11	TGTGCCAGCAATCGGGTAAATTCCCAGCATTTT	CASNRVNSQHF
TRBV11-2	NA	TRBD2	TRBJ2-7	15	TGTGCCAGCAGCTTAATTGGCGGGAGCACCTACGAGCAGTACTTC	CASSLIGGSTYEQYF
TRBV6-6	NA	TRBD1	TRBJ2-1	14	TGTGCCAGCAGTATGGCAGGGGGCTACAATGAGCAGTTCTTC	CASSMAGGYNEQFF
TRBV5-1	NA	TRBD1	TRBJ2-3	18	TGCGCCAGCAGCTTGGGACAGGGATACCAGGTTGGCACAGATACGCAGTATTTT	CASSLGQGYQVGTDTQYF
TRBV2	once	NA	TRBJ1-5	14	TGTGCCAGCAGGGGGATTTGGGGCGGTCAGCCCCAGCATTTT	CASRGIWGGQPQHF
TRBV6-1	medium-sized	NA	TRBJ2-1	13	TGTGCCAGCAGTGAATCTGGGGTGAGTGAGCAGTTCTTC	CASSESGVSEQFF
TRBV5-1	NA	TRBD2	TRBJ2-7	16	TGCGCCAGCAGCTTCTCAACCGGGACTAATCTTGGCGAGCAGTACTTC	CASSFSTGTNLGEQYF
TRBV10-1	NA	TRBD1	TRBJ2-7	11	TGCGCCAGCGGGGACAGCTACGAGCAGTACTTC	CASGDSYEQYF
TRBV2	NA	NA	TRBJ2-3	13	TGTGCCAGCAGTGAAGCGCCCACAGATACGCAGTATTTT	CASSEAPTDTQYF